The 24 T cell receptor beta chains reported below all come from one sample, sequenced in a study of T cells in Graves' hyperthyroidism and ophthalmopathy. TCR beta CDR3 sequences were amplified from RNA transcripts. A set of HTBI primers served as the primers for a first-round RT-PCR of the TCR CDR3. TCRdb re-analysed the multiplex PCR reads in MiXCR, keeping a single row per CDR3 protein. The sample lists some 360,000 distinct CDR3 sequences; around 18% were seen once. Sequenced sample: blood. These TCRs come from a woman between 35 and 50 years old with Graves' ophthalmopathy.

This clonotype has at least ten counts. The genes are TRBV19 and TRBJ2-7, with a possible D match to TRBD2 (5 bases). Germline CDR1 LNHDA, CDR2 SQIVND (reference sequence). The length of the CDR3 is 14 residues. V was cut by 9 bases and J by 0 bases, with 15 bases left in between. As DNA, the CDR3 is TGTGCCAGCAGTCGAGGCGGGTCCTCCTACGAGCAGTACTTC. As protein: CASSRGGSSYEQYF.

In its sample, this clonotype was seen many times. J is TRBJ2-5 and V is TRBV5-1, with D possibly TRBD1 on 6 matching bases. The ends were cut back, 4 bases at V and 5 bases at J, with 15 bases in the middle. The CDR3 has 14 amino acids. Germline V lookup: CDR1 SGHRS, CDR2 YFSETQ. The CDR3 loop is CASSRTAPRETQYF. As DNA, the CDR3 is TGCGCCAGCAGCCGGACAGCCCCGAGGGAGACCCAGTACTTC.

The rearrangement links TRBV10-3 to TRBJ2-5, with 14 bases lining up with TRBD2. CDR1 and CDR2 from the germline V gene are ENHRY and SYGVKD. J gave up 6 bases and V 4 bases, and 4 bases lay outside the gene matches. CDR3 length equals 15 residues. The DNA of the CDR3 is TGTGCCATCAGTGCCGGGACTAGCGGGAGTAAGACCCAGTACTTC. Protein product: CAISAGTSGSKTQYF.

This clonotype was seen many times. This chain links TRBV20-1 with TRBJ2-1; TRBD2 matches 7 bases. This CDR3 has 12 amino acids. V lost 6 bases to trimming and J lost 6 bases; unmatched junction nucleotides: 5. From germline, CDR1 is DFQATT and CDR2 SNEGSKA (reference sequence). CDR3 bases: TGCAGTGCCCCCGGACTAGTCAATGAGCAGTTCTTC. Translated: CSAPGLVNEQFF.

Ten or more counts support this clonotype. The V call is TRBV28, the J call TRBJ2-4; 8 bases line up with TRBD1. CDR3 size: 14 residues. Germline-derived CDR1 and CDR2 are MDHEN and SYDVKM. V gave up 3 bases and J gave up 15 bases; unmatched junction bases: 13. CDR3 nucleotide sequence: TGTGCCAGCAGTTTTTCGGACAGGGTGAACTGGAGGTACTTC. This codes for CASSFSDRVNWRYF.

This clonotype was seen many times. The chain combines TRBV24-1 with TRBJ2-2; D remains unclear. The CDR3 contains 15 residues. The V and J ends lost 0 bases and 4 bases respectively, with 8 bases between them. Germline lookup yields CDR1 KGHDR and CDR2 SFDVKD. The CDR3 loop is CATSDLGTVTGELFF. The CDR3 DNA reads TGTGCCACCAGTGATTTGGGCACCGTCACCGGGGAGCTGTTTTTT.

In the case of this clonotype: No conserved phenylalanine or tryptophan ends this CDR3, so it is likely a read error. The chain carries TRBV6-2 or TRBV6-3 and TRBJ1-1; a weak D match, TRBD1 (6 bases). The CDR3 is 15 residues long. Trimming stripped 8 bases from V and 0 bases from J, with 16 bases between. Germline values: CDR1 MNHEY, CDR2 SVGEGT. CDR3 sequence (DNA): TGTGCCAGCTCAGAACGGGGACAATTGAACACTGAAGCTTTCCTT. Amino acid sequence: CASSERGQLNTEAFL.

The J gene is TRBJ2-7, the V gene TRBV4-1; 7 bases are shared with TRBD2. The J segment lost 1 base and the V segment lost 0 bases, leaving 6 bases of the junction unmatched. The CDR3 sequence is 16 residues long. Per germline, CDR1 MGHRA and CDR2 YSYEKL. The CDR3: CASSQDSLAASYEQYF. The CDR3 DNA follows: TGCGCCAGCAGCCAAGATTCGCTAGCGGCGTCCTACGAGCAGTACTTC.

Many counts were recorded for this clonotype. This chain links TRBV28 with TRBJ2-7; 10 bases align to TRBD2. Germline loops: CDR1 MDHEN, CDR2 SYDVKM. The CDR3 is 16 amino acids. Germline trimming cut 1 base from V and 2 bases from J; bases unmatched to any gene: 5. The CDR3: CASSLFSSGSPYEQYF. The CDR3 coding sequence is TGTGCCAGCAGTTTATTTTCTAGCGGGAGTCCCTACGAGCAGTACTTC.

This clonotype was seen at least ten times. This chain links TRBV25-1 with TRBJ2-2, with 12 bases identical to TRBD2. This CDR3 is 18 amino acids long. With V trimmed by 2 bases and J by 1 base, 5 bases remained unmatched. Germline lookup yields CDR1 MGHDK and CDR2 SYGVNS. This chain's CDR3 is CASSERLAGAMNTGELFF. The CDR3 DNA reads TGTGCCAGCAGTGAAAGACTAGCGGGGGCTATGAACACCGGGGAGCTGTTTTTT.

The genes are TRBV7-9 and TRBJ1-2; no clear D. Looked up from germline, CDR1 is SEHNR and CDR2 is FQNEAQ (reference sequence). This CDR3 contains 14 residues. The V and J ends lost 1 base and 7 bases respectively, with 13 bases between them. CDR3 bases: TGTGCCAGCAGCTTAGGGCCAGGACTCGCTGGCTACACCTTC. Translating it yields CASSLGPGLAGYTF.

This clonotype was observed many times. The chain recombines TRBV5-1 with TRBJ1-1; possibly TRBD1 for D (6 bases). V was shortened by 9 bases and J by 2 bases, with 14 bases between the two germline ends. Germline assignment: CDR1 SGHRS and CDR2 YFSETQ. This CDR3 is 13 amino acids long. CDR3 sequence (DNA): TGCGCCACCCAGGACAGCTTTAACACTGAAGCTTTCTTT. Its protein product is CATQDSFNTEAFF. The full variable domain, its missing parts supplied by reference TRBV5-1 and TRBJ1-1, is KAGVTQTPRYLIKTRGQQVTLSCSPISGHRSVSWYQQTPGQGLQFLFEYFSETQRNKGNFPGRFSGRQFSNSRSEMNVSTLELGDSALYLCATQDSFNTEAFFGQGTRLTVV.

The count of this clonotype is one. This rearrangement joins TRBV20-1 to TRBJ2-2, with D unresolved. V lost 0 bases, J lost 0 bases, and 17 bases lay in between. The CDR3 runs to 18 residues. Germline-derived CDR1 and CDR2 are DFQATT and SNEGSKA (reference sequence). The CDR3 DNA reads as TGCAGTGCTAGAGATCTCGGACCAGGCAGTTCGAACACCGGGGAGCTGTTTTTT. Its translation is CSARDLGPGSSNTGELFF.

This clonotype showed up many times. The CDR3 loop is CASSTGTGGYGYTF. The CDR3 nucleotides read TGTGCCAGCAGTACCGGGACAGGGGGATATGGCTACACCTTC. The rearrangement uses TRBV12-3 or TRBV12-4 and TRBJ1-2; 11 bases line up with TRBD1. This CDR3 comprises 14 residues. The trim removed 5 bases at V and 5 bases at J, leaving 4 bases unmatched.

This clonotype was seen many times. The J gene is TRBJ1-1, the V gene TRBV5-1; 7 nucleotides agree with TRBD1. V gave up 0 bases and J gave up 1 base; unmatched junction bases: 3. The CDR3 loop spans 15 amino acids. Germline CDR1 and CDR2: SGHRS and YFSETQ. This CDR3 reads CASSLGGQSNTEAFF. CDR3 coding DNA: TGCGCCAGCAGCTTGGGGGGACAGTCGAACACTGAAGCTTTCTTT.

This rearrangement joins TRBV6-5 to TRBJ1-1; TRBD1 aligns across 8 bases. CDR1 is MNHEY, CDR2 SVGAGI, per germline. This CDR3 spans 15 amino acids. J was trimmed by 5 bases and V by 4 bases; bases with no gene match: 9. CDR3 in amino acids: CASSFETGAGTEAFF. In DNA form, the CDR3 reads TGTGCCAGCAGTTTTGAGACAGGGGCGGGGACTGAAGCTTTCTTT.

This clonotype was observed at least ten times. This chain uses TRBV12-3 or TRBV12-4 with TRBJ2-5; TRBD1 is a possible D gene (5 bases). The CDR3 loop spans 14 amino acids. The V and J ends lost 3 bases and 4 bases respectively, with 12 bases between them. Here the CDR3 reads CASSLVQGLETQYF. The DNA for the CDR3 is TGTGCCAGCAGTTTGGTTCAGGGATTAGAGACCCAGTACTTC.

This clonotype came up a few times. The chain has TRBV30 and TRBJ1-2; 9 bases fit TRBD1. Per the germline V gene, CDR1 is GTSNPN and CDR2 is SVGIG (reference sequence). J was trimmed by 1 base and V by 7 bases; bases with no gene match: 4. The CDR3 is 13 amino acids. The CDR3 nucleotides are TGTGCCTTGGGACAGGGAAATAACTATGGCTACACCTTC. It yields the protein CALGQGNNYGYTF.

This clonotype has ten or more counts. The CDR3, as DNA: TGTGCCAGCAGATTAAACTACGAGCAGTACTTC. Protein: CASRLNYEQYF. The chain recombines TRBV28 with TRBJ2-7; D is unresolved. The length of the CDR3 is 11 residues. Germline CDR1 is MDHEN and CDR2 is SYDVKM. Trimming took 6 bases from V and 3 from J, leaving 6 bases between them.

This clonotype has at least ten counts. With a much larger clone just one base away, this may be a read error. The CDR3 bases are TGTACCAGCAGCCCAAGGACTAGCGCTAACACCGGGGAGCTGTTTTTT. Protein product: CTSSPRTSANTGELFF. The gene calls are TRBV11-2 and TRBJ2-2; 9 bases agree with TRBD2. The CDR3 is made up of 16 amino acids. In germline, CDR1 is SGHAT, CDR2 FQNNGV.

This clonotype turned up a few times. The junction departs from germline at one end; a sequencing error may be responsible. The chain carries TRBV7-2 and TRBJ2-2; 8 bases match TRBD2. Germline CDR1 reads SGHTA; CDR2 reads FQGNSA. The CDR3 runs to 15 residues. This CDR3 reads CVSSLAGSNTGELFF. Here the CDR3 DNA reads TGTGTCAGCAGCTTAGCGGGGTCGAACACCGGGGAGCTGTTTTTT.

This clonotype appeared many times. The chain combines TRBV12-3 or TRBV12-4 with TRBJ1-6; 7 nucleotides agree with TRBD1. CDR3 size: 17 residues. V shed 2 bases and J 6 bases; nucleotides not matched to a gene: 10. This CDR3 reads CASSLTRKTGTNSPLHF. The CDR3 nucleotides are TGTGCCAGCAGTTTAACCCGGAAGACAGGGACTAATTCACCCCTCCACTTT.

Many counts were recorded for this clonotype. The rearrangement joins TRBV10-1 to TRBJ2-5; D is undetermined. CDR3 length: 13 residues. Germline CDR1 reads WNHNN; CDR2 reads SYGVQD (reference sequence). V lost 2 bases, J lost 7 bases, and 11 bases lay in between. The CDR3 sequence is CASSEAIDGTQYF. DNA for the CDR3: TGCGCCAGCAGTGAGGCTATCGACGGGACCCAGTACTTC.

This clonotype was counted many times. The chain links TRBV24-1 to TRBJ1-5; D is unresolved. V lost 9 bases to trimming and J lost 4 bases, with 12 bases between them. Germline V gene sequence: CDR1 KGHDR, CDR2 SFDVKD. The CDR3 covers 13 residues. The CDR3 sequence: CATSRSLNQPQHF. The CDR3 DNA follows: TGTGCCACCTCCCGCAGTCTTAATCAGCCCCAGCATTTT.